These T cell receptor beta chains were read from a single sample in a study of Graves' ophthalmopathy and Graves' hyperthyroidism. TCRdb reprocessed the multiplex PCR reads with MiXCR, giving one entry per CDR3 protein. Of 1 million to 1.3 million distinct CDR3 sequences in the sample, about 38% were seen once. Sequenced sample: peripheral blood or thyroid tissue (not recorded which). These receptors were collected from an adult man with Graves' hyperthyroidism. CDR3s include the opening cysteine and the closing phenylalanine or tryptophan. D genes are given only for firm matches. Only some rows state a clone size, as once, few, many or a class for expanded clones.

clone_size	v_call	j_call	d_call	cdr3_aa	cdr3_nt
once	TRBV29-1	TRBJ2-5	TRBD1	CSVPSGEGAWPSETQYF	TGCAGCGTCCCCTCCGGTGAGGGGGCATGGCCATCAGAGACCCAGTACTTC
few	TRBV19	TRBJ1-1	.	CASSPNLIRNTEAFF	TGTGCCAGTAGTCCTAACCTAATCCGGAACACTGAAGCTTTCTTT
few	TRBV5-6	TRBJ2-2	TRBD2	CASSLFWTSDTGELFF	TGTGCCAGCAGCTTGTTTTGGACTAGCGATACCGGGGAGCTGTTTTTT
.	TRBV12-3/TRBV12-4	TRBJ1-5	.	CASSPLMNQPQHF	TGTGCCAGCAGCCCACTAATGAATCAGCCCCAGCATTTT
.	TRBV4-1	TRBJ2-7	.	CASSQGYSKFYEQYF	TGCGCCAGCAGCCAAGGGTATTCTAAGTTCTACGAGCAGTACTTC
.	TRBV7-9	TRBJ2-7	.	CASIAPASYEQYF	TGTGCCAGCATTGCCCCAGCGAGCTACGAGCAGTACTTC
.	TRBV2	TRBJ2-5	.	CASSNSGYHQETQYF	TGTGCCAGCAGTAATTCAGGATATCACCAAGAGACCCAGTACTTC
.	TRBV10-2	TRBJ1-5	TRBD1	CASSVTVAEQGGNSNQPQHF	TGCGCCAGCAGTGTGACAGTAGCAGAGCAGGGGGGGAATAGCAATCAGCCCCAGCATTTT
few	TRBV20-1	TRBJ1-3	.	CSARDSVNTIYF	TGCAGTGCTAGAGACAGCGTAAACACCATATATTTT
many	TRBV7-8	TRBJ1-5	TRBD1	CASRGTGVDQPQHF	TGTGCCAGCAGAGGGACAGGGGTTGATCAGCCCCAGCATTTT
few	TRBV3-1	TRBJ1-5	.	CASSQDGREHQPQHF	TGTGCCAGCAGCCAAGATGGTAGGGAACATCAGCCCCAGCATTTT
many	TRBV7-9	TRBJ2-7	TRBD1	CASGGDRASYEQYF	TGTGCCAGCGGAGGGGACAGGGCTTCCTACGAGCAGTACTTC
many	TRBV20-1	TRBJ1-2	.	CSALGHLAYGYTF	TGCAGTGCTCTAGGACATCTAGCCTATGGCTACACCTTC
many	TRBV7-8	TRBJ1-5	.	CASSLEGIGHQPQHF	TGTGCCAGCAGCTTAGAAGGGATAGGCCATCAGCCCCAGCATTTT
many	TRBV14	TRBJ2-7	.	CASSQGPTRVYEQYF	TGTGCCAGCAGCCAAGGTCCAACCAGAGTCTACGAGCAGTACTTC
few	TRBV11-2	TRBJ2-7	.	CASSLPPAGSYEQYF	TGTGCCAGCAGCTTACCTCCGGCGGGCTCCTACGAGCAGTACTTC
many	TRBV20-1	TRBJ1-6	.	CSAKNNSPLHF	TGCAGTGCTAAGAATAATTCACCCCTCCACTTT
many	TRBV15	TRBJ2-5	TRBD2	CATSRGGMAGAETQYF	TGTGCCACCAGCAGAGGAGGAATGGCGGGAGCAGAGACCCAGTACTTC
.	TRBV14	TRBJ1-1	.	CASSYTPGANTEAFF	TGTGCCAGCAGCTACACCCCGGGAGCTAACACTGAAGCTTTCTTT
.	TRBV20-1	TRBJ2-7	TRBD1	CSASEWDSSSYEQYF	TGCAGTGCTAGTGAGTGGGACAGCAGCTCCTACGAGCAGTACTTC
many	TRBV24-1	TRBJ1-5	TRBD1	CATSGGQGLNQPQHF	TGTGCCACCAGTGGAGGACAGGGCCTGAATCAGCCCCAGCATTTT
.	TRBV4-2	TRBJ2-5	.	CASSHAGTGETQYF	TGTGCCAGCAGCCACGCCGGGACGGGGGAGACCCAGTACTTC
.	TRBV10-2	TRBJ2-7	.	CASSLIVGDGTYEQYF	TGCGCCAGCAGCTTGATTGTTGGGGACGGCACCTACGAGCAGTACTTC
many	TRBV5-6	TRBJ2-7	.	CASSFTGSYEQYF	TGTGCCAGCAGCTTCACAGGGAGTTACGAGCAGTACTTC
many	TRBV20-1	TRBJ1-2	.	CSASPGADYGYTF	TGCAGTGCGAGCCCAGGGGCAGACTATGGCTACACCTTC
.	TRBV4-1	TRBJ1-6	.	CASSQAMGDSYNSPLHF	TGCGCCAGCAGCCAAGCGATGGGAGACTCCTATAATTCACCCCTCCACTTT
.	TRBV7-8	TRBJ2-5	TRBD1	CASSLNRRGTAQYF	TGTGCCAGCAGCTTAAATCGCAGGGGGACGGCCCAGTACTTC